One sample yielded the 16 T cell receptor beta chains listed below, sequenced in a study of T-cell reconstitution after alpha-beta-depleted transplantation in children. Construction of the TCRbeta library involved unique molecular identifiers. MiXCR, run by TCRdb on the PCR reads, gives a single entry per CDR3 protein. Seen here are under 300,000 distinct CDR3 sequences, around a tenth observed once, and the top ten hold around 24%. This sample comprised peripheral blood, obtained 180 days after TCRalphabeta/CD19-depleted stem cell transplant. The source is a male patient aged 2-10 years who had a stem cell transplant for chronic granulomatous disease, so the T cells may come from the graft donor.

This clonotype was seen at least ten times. J is TRBJ1-1 and V is TRBV18; D is possibly TRBD1 (5 bases). The CDR3 consists of 13 residues. The V end lost 2 bases, the J end lost 7 bases, and 11 bases lay between the germline ends. From germline, CDR1 is KGHSH and CDR2 LQKENI. This CDR3 is CASSPSQGIEAFF. The DNA of the CDR3 is TGTGCCAGCTCACCATCTCAGGGAATTGAAGCTTTCTTT.

This clonotype has a count of ten or more. The J gene is TRBJ2-3, the V gene TRBV12-3 or TRBV12-4, with D perhaps matching TRBD2 (6 bases). This CDR3 is built from 14 residues. V lost 3 bases and J 3 bases, leaving 10 bases between the germline ends. This CDR3 is CASSLRDWTDTQYF. Written as DNA, the CDR3 is TGTGCCAGCAGTTTGAGGGACTGGACAGATACGCAGTATTTT.

This clonotype was recorded many times. The chain recombines TRBV7-2 with TRBJ1-6; TRBD1 might be the D (6 bases). The CDR3 extends over 14 amino acids. Germline V gene data show CDR1 as SGHTA and CDR2 as FQGNSA. The germline V and J ends were trimmed by 4 bases and 8 bases, with 12 bases remaining between them. The CDR3 DNA follows: TGTGCCAGCAGCTACAGGGCGATCGATTCACCCCTCCACTTT. Translating it yields CASSYRAIDSPLHF.

This clonotype has ten or more counts. This chain uses TRBV20-1 with TRBJ1-1, with a weak D call TRBD1 (6 bases). The germline V gene encodes CDR1 DFQATT and CDR2 SNEGSKA (reference sequence). This CDR3 has 14 residues. The ends were cut back, 6 bases at V and 7 bases at J, with 21 bases in the middle. For the CDR3, the DNA is TGCAGTGCCAACATGAGGGGGGTTCGGGGTGAAGCTTTCTTT. Its protein product is CSANMRGVRGEAFF.

The sample holds many counts of this clonotype. The V and J genes are TRBV28 and TRBJ1-2; 7 bases map to TRBD1. The V gene end was trimmed by 5 bases and the J gene end by 6 bases; junction bases not matched to a gene: 3. This CDR3 is 12 amino acids long. The V gene's germline CDR1 is MDHEN and CDR2 SYDVKM. CDR3 DNA sequence: TGTGCCAGCAGTGCAGGGGGACATGGCTACACCTTC. Protein: CASSAGGHGYTF.

This clonotype was counted many times. This chain joins TRBV18 and TRBJ2-7, with 15 bases that match TRBD2. Germline assignment: CDR1 KGHSH and CDR2 LQKENI. With 1 base clipped from V and 5 bases from J, the junction kept 9 bases outside the gene matches. The CDR3 totals 18 residues. The CDR3 loop is CASSPQPGLAGGPHEQYF. The DNA for the CDR3 is TGTGCCAGCTCACCACAGCCGGGACTAGCGGGAGGTCCCCACGAGCAGTACTTC.

This clonotype was recorded at least ten times. The chain has TRBV20-1 and TRBJ2-5; D might be TRBD2 (7 bases). Germline CDR1 and CDR2: DFQATT and SNEGSKA (reference sequence). The CDR3 extends over 13 amino acids. V shed 5 bases and J shed 4 bases, with 14 bases lying between them. As DNA, the CDR3 is TGCAGTGCTGGGGGCTCGGGGGGAGAGACCCAGTACTTC. Translated: CSAGGSGGETQYF.

In its sample, this clonotype was seen many times. CDR3 DNA sequence: TGTGCCAGCAGCCCCCTAGCGTACCAAGAGACCCAGTACTTC. It yields the protein CASSPLAYQETQYF. The V call is TRBV7-9, the J call TRBJ2-5; D might be TRBD2 (6 bases). Germline assignment: CDR1 SEHNR and CDR2 FQNEAQ (reference sequence). Between the trimmed V and J ends, which lost 5 bases and 0 bases, there was a span of 10 bases. The CDR3 extends over 14 amino acids.

A word on this clonotype: Sequence at one end of the junction differs from germline and may be a read error. The J gene is TRBJ2-7, the V gene TRBV20-1, with D unresolved. The CDR3 totals 12 residues. Germline CDR1 and CDR2: DFQATT and SNEGSKA (reference sequence). This CDR3 is CSAPDKSYEQHF. In DNA, the CDR3 is TGCAGTGCTCCTGACAAGTCCTACGAGCAGCACTTC.

This clonotype has ten or more counts. The gene calls are TRBV29-1 and TRBJ2-7, with TRBD1 matching over 7 bases. Germline-derived CDR1 and CDR2 are SQVTM and ANQGSEA. V gave up 3 bases and J gave up 5 bases; unmatched junction bases: 7. The CDR3 is 13 residues long. In nucleotides, the CDR3 is TGCAGCGTTGAGGTGGACAGGCCCCACGAGCAGTACTTC. Translating gives CSVEVDRPHEQYF.

Notes on this clonotype: A much bigger clone sits one base away, suggesting this may be a read error. Because the CDR3 is missing its conserved closing phenylalanine or tryptophan, this is likely a read error. V usage is TRBV4-1 and J usage is TRBJ2-7, with 9 bases lining up with TRBD1. The V gene's germline CDR1 is MGHRA and CDR2 YSYEKL. The CDR3 covers 16 residues. J lost 5 bases, V lost 0 bases, and 8 bases had no gene match. This CDR3 reads CASSQDFGTGFHEQYS. The CDR3 nucleotides are TGCGCCAGCAGCCAAGACTTTGGGACAGGGTTCCACGAGCAGTACTCC.

This clonotype was seen just once. A much more abundant neighbour one base away suggests this may be a read error. This rearrangement joins TRBV12-5 to TRBJ2-7, with D possibly being TRBD1 or TRBD2 (6 bases each). The CDR3 covers 17 residues. CDR1 and CDR2 (germline): LGHNT, FRNRAP. CDR3 sequence: CAGGSPGAGTPVGEQYF. CDR3 nucleotide sequence: TGTGCTGGTGGTTCCCCAGGGGCGGGAACCCCAGTTGGGGAGCAGTACTTC.

Concerning this clonotype: A much larger clone differs by one base, so this may be a read error. This chain's CDR3 is CASSNRVQQCF. CDR3 in DNA: TGCGCCAGCAGCAACAGGGTCCAGCAGTGTTTT. The chain carries TRBV5-1 and TRBJ2-3, with D perhaps TRBD1 (6 bases). There are 11 residues in the CDR3. The germline CDR1 and CDR2 sequences are SGHRS and YFSETQ.

The table lists this clonotype with many counts. The chain carries TRBV5-1 and TRBJ1-5; D is unresolved. The germline V and J ends were trimmed by 2 bases and 0 bases, with 9 bases remaining between them. The germline CDR1 and CDR2 sequences are SGHRS and YFSETQ. CDR3 length: 15 residues. The CDR3 DNA reads TGCGCCAGCAGCTTCGGAGGATATAGCAATCAGCCCCAGCATTTT. The encoded protein is CASSFGGYSNQPQHF.

There are many counts of this clonotype. The V gene is TRBV6-1, the J gene TRBJ2-2, with TRBD1 matching over 8 bases. The length of the CDR3 is 16 residues. Germline lookup yields CDR1 MNHNS and CDR2 SASEGT. The V and J ends lost 5 bases and 2 bases, in that order; junction bases with no gene match: 7. The CDR3 nucleotides are TGTGCCAGCAGTCCCGCAGGGGGCCTTAACACCGGGGAGCTGTTTTTT. This gives the protein CASSPAGGLNTGELFF.

Ten or more counts support this clonotype. The CDR3 DNA reads as TGCAGCGTTAGACCCCGCAAGATGCTCATGGACACTGAAGCTTTCTTT. Its translation is CSVRPRKMLMDTEAFF. The chain joins TRBV29-1 to TRBJ1-1; no reliable D call. From germline, CDR1 is SQVTM and CDR2 ANQGSEA. V dropped 5 bases and J dropped 3 bases, with 22 bases sitting between them. The CDR3 consists of 16 residues.